The 32 T cell receptor beta chains given below trace back to one sample, sequenced in a study of blood T cell repertoires in COVID-19. Produced via immunoSEQ multiplex PCR; TCRdb's table is partial and in-frame only. The table includes about 150,000 clones, about 89% detected once. Sequenced: peripheral blood. The receptors were sampled from a man in his fifties or sixties with active or convalescent COVID-19.

The chain employs TRBV4-2 and TRBJ2-3, with 12 bases that match TRBD2. Germline-derived CDR1 and CDR2 are LGHNA and YNFKEQ. CDR3 length: 18 amino acids. The ends lost 7 bases at V and 2 bases at J; junction bases unmatched: 13. Written as DNA, the CDR3 is TGTGCCAGCAACTTAGGACTAGCGGGGTTCAGTTCCACAGATACGCAGTATTTT. Residues: CASNLGLAGFSSTDTQYF.

This chain connects TRBV5-1 to TRBJ2-1, with D possibly TRBD1 on 5 matching bases. V was trimmed by 3 bases and J by 11 bases, leaving 15 bases between them. The CDR3 extends over 13 amino acids. The V gene's germline CDR1 is SGHRS and CDR2 YFSETQ. The CDR3 is CASSWGPRGQQFF. As DNA, the CDR3 is TGCGCCAGCAGCTGGGGCCCCCGAGGCCAGCAGTTCTTC.

The chain joins TRBV27 to TRBJ1-5; weak D call: TRBD1 (6 bases). Between the trimmed V and J ends, which lost 5 bases and 2 bases, there was a span of 22 bases. CDR1 and CDR2 from the germline V gene are MNHEY and SMNVEV (reference sequence). This CDR3 region has 18 residues. This CDR3 reads CASSEEGVGAWGNQPQHF. DNA for the CDR3: TGTGCCAGCAGTGAAGAGGGGGTAGGAGCGTGGGGCAATCAGCCCCAGCATTTT.

The rearrangement uses TRBV5-6 and TRBJ1-6; weak D call: TRBD1 (6 bases). Germline CDR1 SGHDT, CDR2 YYEEEE. CDR3 size: 14 residues. V shed 0 bases and J shed 8 bases, with 9 bases lying between them. The CDR3 DNA reads as TGTGCCAGCAGCTTGGGAGGGGGTGATTCACCCCTCCACTTT. This sequence encodes CASSLGGGDSPLHF.

The gene calls are TRBV24-1 and TRBJ2-1, with D possibly being TRBD1 (6 bases). V lost 7 bases and J lost 3, with 12 bases in between. The V gene's germline CDR1 is KGHDR and CDR2 SFDVKD. The CDR3 spans 14 residues. CDR3 DNA sequence: TGTGCCACCAGCGAGGGGGTCAACTACAATGAGCAGTTCTTC. Translation gives CATSEGVNYNEQFF.

This clone was picked up one time. The J gene is TRBJ2-5, the V gene TRBV28; TRBD2 might be the D (5 bases). Germline V CDR1 and CDR2: MDHEN, SYDVKM. There are 12 residues in the CDR3. The V end was cut by 11 bases, the J end by 1 base, with 11 bases between. This CDR3 is CASFRGQETQYF. The CDR3 DNA sequence: TGTGCCTCCTTCCGGGGCCAAGAGACCCAGTACTTC.

The chain employs TRBV27 and TRBJ2-1; 9 positions match TRBD2. V lost 0 bases and J lost 12; bases outside the gene matches: 12. The CDR3 consists of 16 residues. CDR1 MNHEY and CDR2 SMNVEV come from the germline V gene (reference sequence). As DNA, the CDR3 is TGTGCCAGCAGTTTATCCGGGACTAGCAGGCTTCGTGGGCAGTTCTTC. Translated, it gives CASSLSGTSRLRGQFF.

This clone turned up a few times. The chain recombines TRBV4-1 with TRBJ1-5; 10 bases agree with TRBD1. J was trimmed by 9 bases and V by 1 base; bases with no gene match: 9. This CDR3 comprises 16 residues. CDR1 and CDR2 (germline): MGHRA, YSYEKL. The CDR3 spells CASSQGGTGAGWPQHF. DNA of the CDR3: TGCGCCAGCAGCCAAGGAGGGACAGGGGCTGGGTGGCCCCAGCATTTT.

The chain has TRBV5-1 and TRBJ2-1; D uncertain. This CDR3 has 14 residues. CDR1 is SGHRS and CDR2 is YFSETQ in the germline V gene. The germline V and J ends were trimmed by 0 bases and 7 bases, with 11 bases remaining between them. This CDR3 is CASSLDSAWNEQFF. The CDR3, as DNA: TGCGCCAGCAGCTTGGATAGTGCGTGGAATGAGCAGTTCTTC.

The chain recombines TRBV15 with TRBJ1-3, with D perhaps TRBD1 (5 bases). The CDR3 runs 14 residues. The germline V and J ends were trimmed by 1 base and 1 base, with 5 bases remaining between them. Per the germline V gene, CDR1 is LNHNV and CDR2 is YYDKDF (reference sequence). CDR3 sequence: CATSRGQSGNTIYF. The CDR3 bases are TGTGCCACCAGCAGAGGACAGTCTGGAAACACCATATATTTT.

The CDR3 nucleotides are TGTGCCAGCAGCTTGGGTTGGACTAACTTCAATGAGCAGTTCTTC. Amino acids: CASSLGWTNFNEQFF. V and J are TRBV5-4 and TRBJ2-1; the D gene is possibly TRBD2 (6 bases). Germline CDR1 reads SGHNT; CDR2 reads YYREEE (reference sequence). With 0 bases removed from V and 6 bases from J, the gap between germline ends came to 13 bases. The CDR3 consists of 15 residues.

The chain combines TRBV19 with TRBJ2-7; no clear D. The V and J ends lost 5 bases and 3 bases respectively, with 14 bases between them. Germline V gives CDR1 LNHDA, CDR2 SQIVND (reference sequence). The CDR3 spans 14 residues. CDR3 sequence reads: CASSPRGSHYEQYF. CDR3 DNA sequence: TGTGCCAGTAGTCCTCGAGGTTCCCACTACGAGCAGTACTTC.

V usage is TRBV28 and J usage is TRBJ1-5; D possibly corresponds to TRBD1 (6 bases). The CDR3 is 14 amino acids. V lost 6 bases and J lost 5, with 14 bases in between. CDR1 is MDHEN and CDR2 is SYDVKM in the germline V gene. DNA for the CDR3: TGTGCCAGCAGAGGGGGGGTTACTCATCAGCCCCAGCATTTT. Translated, it gives CASRGGVTHQPQHF.

This chain uses TRBV27 with TRBJ2-7; TRBD1 might be the D (6 bases). The CDR3 is made up of 14 amino acids. In germline, CDR1 is MNHEY, CDR2 SMNVEV (reference sequence). V was trimmed by 5 bases and J by 3 bases, leaving 14 bases between them. CDR3 protein: CASSIGTNIYEQYF. As DNA, the CDR3 is TGTGCCAGCAGTATCGGGACAAACATCTACGAGCAGTACTTC.

The V call is TRBV19, the J call TRBJ1-3; D ambiguous. CDR1 and CDR2 (germline): LNHDA, SQIVND (reference sequence). The CDR3 runs 15 residues. Trimming took 3 bases from V and 0 from J, leaving 9 bases between them. CDR3 in DNA: TGTGCCAGTAGTATTCGACTGACCTCTGGAAACACCATATATTTT. Its protein product is CASSIRLTSGNTIYF.

The V call is TRBV28, the J call TRBJ2-1; 9 bases map to TRBD1. CDR1 MDHEN and CDR2 SYDVKM come from the germline V gene. CDR3 length equals 15 residues. V was clipped by 4 bases and J by 6 bases; unmatched bases: 7. The CDR3 is CASSSWDRVGNEQFF. The CDR3 bases are TGTGCCAGCAGTTCGTGGGACAGGGTTGGCAATGAGCAGTTCTTC.

The chain carries TRBV5-1 and TRBJ1-4; no clear D gene. The germline V and J ends were trimmed by 0 bases and 6 bases, with 12 bases remaining between them. The germline V gene has CDR1 SGHRS and CDR2 YFSETQ. The CDR3 runs 15 residues. This chain's CDR3 is CASSLGRIDYEKLFF. In DNA form, the CDR3 reads TGCGCCAGCAGCTTGGGTCGGATCGACTATGAAAAACTGTTTTTT.

The CDR3 DNA is TGTGCCAGCAGGGTTGCCGCGAATCAGCCCCAGCATTTT. Translation gives CASRVAANQPQHF. This chain links TRBV28 with TRBJ1-5; D unclear. This CDR3 contains 13 residues. The germline V gene encodes CDR1 MDHEN and CDR2 SYDVKM. V was trimmed by 6 bases and J by 4 bases, leaving 10 bases between them. Complete variable domain (other parts from reference TRBV28 and TRBJ1-5): DVKVTQSSRYLVKRTGEKVFLECVQDMDHENMFWYRQDPGLGLRLIYFSYDVKMKEKGDIPEGYSVSREKKERFSLILESASTNQTSMYLCASRVAANQPQHFGDGTRLSIL.

This chain joins TRBV30 and TRBJ1-2; TRBD1 agrees at 9 bases. Germline lookup yields CDR1 GTSNPN and CDR2 SVGIG (reference sequence). This CDR3 has 12 residues. Trimming took 2 bases from V and 8 from J; bases not matched to a gene: 3. CDR3 coding DNA: TGTGCCTGGAGTTACAGGGGGCCCGGCTACACCTTC. It is translated as CAWSYRGPGYTF.

The chain couples TRBV7-2 to TRBJ2-7; the match to TRBD2 covers 9 bases. V was pared by 2 bases and J by 2 bases, with 4 bases of the junction left unmatched. The CDR3 runs to 15 residues. Germline V gene data show CDR1 as SGHTA and CDR2 as FQGNSA. CDR3 coding DNA: TGTGCCAGCAGCTTACAGACTAGCGGACCCTACGAGCAGTACTTC. Amino acids: CASSLQTSGPYEQYF.

The chain uses TRBV7-9 and TRBJ2-1; a possible D gene is TRBD1 (5 bases). Germline-derived CDR1 and CDR2 are SEHNR and FQNEAQ (reference sequence). The ends were cut back, 1 base at V and 10 bases at J, with 11 bases in the middle. The CDR3 is made up of 13 amino acids. The CDR3 DNA follows: TGTGCCAGCAGCTTAGGTGGGGCTGGCGAGCAGTTCTTC. As protein: CASSLGGAGEQFF.

In this sample, this clone turned up a few times. This chain uses TRBV29-1 with TRBJ1-4; 8 bases are shared with TRBD1. Germline V gene sequence: CDR1 SQVTM, CDR2 ANQGSEA. The trim removed 7 bases at V and 4 bases at J, leaving 5 bases unmatched. The CDR3 sequence is 13 residues long. The CDR3 reads CSGRTGRNEKLFF. DNA for the CDR3: TGCAGCGGAAGGACAGGGCGTAATGAAAAACTGTTTTTT.

DNA of the CDR3: TGCAGTGCTAGTACGACAGGGGTCGTCACAGATACGCAGTATTTT. Protein: CSASTTGVVTDTQYF. The chain combines TRBV20-1 with TRBJ2-3, with 8 bases fitting TRBD1. The V segment lost 3 bases and the J segment 2 bases; nucleotides outside the gene matches: 7. The CDR3 contains 15 residues. The germline gives CDR1 DFQATT, CDR2 SNEGSKA (reference sequence).

V usage is TRBV20-1 and J usage is TRBJ2-1; 8 bases are a match to TRBD2. The CDR3 consists of 12 residues. CDR1 and CDR2 from the germline V gene are DFQATT and SNEGSKA (reference sequence). Trimming at V came to 6 bases and at J to 9 bases, leaving 7 bases not matched to a gene. CDR3 protein: CSASSREGEQFF. The CDR3 bases are TGCAGTGCCAGTAGCCGGGAGGGTGAGCAGTTCTTC.

The table lists this clone with a count of one. This chain connects TRBV7-2 to TRBJ2-1; 8 bases fit TRBD1. V was pared by 4 bases and J by 2 bases, with 7 bases of the junction left unmatched. This CDR3 region has 16 residues. Germline-derived CDR1 and CDR2 are SGHTA and FQGNSA. CDR3 nucleotides: TGTGCCAGCAGCTCTTCCCGGGGACAGGCCTACAATGAGCAGTTCTTC. Translation gives CASSSSRGQAYNEQFF.

The chain has TRBV28 and TRBJ2-4, with 9 bases aligning to TRBD2. V was pared by 6 bases and J by 7 bases, with 7 bases of the junction left unmatched. Germline lookup yields CDR1 MDHEN and CDR2 SYDVKM. The CDR3 is 14 residues long. In DNA form, the CDR3 reads TGTGCCAGCAGAATAGCGGGAGATCAGAACATTCAGTACTTC. Translating gives CASRIAGDQNIQYF.

The chain combines TRBV5-1 with TRBJ2-6; D remains ambiguous. Germline CDR1 SGHRS, CDR2 YFSETQ. Trimming pared 6 bases from V and 0 bases from J, leaving 10 bases between. The CDR3 is made up of 15 amino acids. The CDR3 DNA sequence: TGCGCCAGCAAAGACACCCGCTCTGGGGCCAACGTCCTGACTTTC. Its protein is CASKDTRSGANVLTF.

The chain employs TRBV2 and TRBJ1-2; a weak D match, TRBD1 (6 bases). Germline V gene sequence: CDR1 SNHLY, CDR2 FYNNEI. V dropped 2 bases and J dropped 7 bases, with 11 bases sitting between them. CDR3 length: 13 residues. The CDR3 spells CASSERGGSGYTF. Written as DNA, the CDR3 is TGTGCCAGCAGTGAAAGGGGGGGCTCTGGCTACACCTTC.

The chain employs TRBV10-3 and TRBJ1-4; no reliable D call. The length of the CDR3 is 12 residues. Germline CDR1 is ENHRY and CDR2 is SYGVKD. Trimming removed 0 bases at V and 6 bases at J, with 2 bases between. The CDR3 sequence is CAISESYEKLFF. The CDR3 DNA sequence: TGTGCCATCAGTGAGTCCTATGAAAAACTGTTTTTT.

A single count supports this clone. The chain joins TRBV5-6 to TRBJ1-3; TRBD1 matches 9 bases. J was trimmed by 1 base and V by 1 base; bases with no gene match: 3. Germline V gives CDR1 SGHDT, CDR2 YYEEEE. This CDR3 comprises 16 residues. CDR3 coding DNA: TGTGCCAGCAGCTTGTTTGGGACAGGGTCTGGAAACACCATATATTTT. Residues: CASSLFGTGSGNTIYF.

The chain employs TRBV2 and TRBJ2-7; D may be TRBD1 (5 bases). The CDR3 contains 12 residues. CDR1 is SNHLY, CDR2 FYNNEI, per germline. V dropped 2 bases and J dropped 3 bases, with 5 bases sitting between them. The CDR3 is CASSERGYEQYF. The DNA of the CDR3 is TGTGCCAGCAGTGAAAGGGGCTACGAGCAGTACTTC.

The rearrangement links TRBV10-3 to TRBJ1-2; TRBD1 is a possible D gene (5 bases). The CDR3 is 13 amino acids. Germline assignment: CDR1 ENHRY and CDR2 SYGVKD. The ends were cut back, 3 bases at V and 4 bases at J, with 9 bases in the middle. CDR3 residues: CAISEQVFYGYTF. The CDR3 coding sequence is TGTGCCATCAGTGAACAGGTTTTCTATGGCTACACCTTC.